This T cell receptor beta chain stems from a study of T cell repertoires in cytomegalovirus infection. Study-level background: Public TCR beta signatures indicated both CMV infection and matching HLA type.

One entry per CDR3 protein results from TCRdb running MiXCR on the reads. The sample carries about 740,000 distinct CDR3 sequences, less than 40% recorded once. On this clonotype itself: Its cognate antigen is unknown.

Whole-study findings and limits: Using cumulative public TCR beta family frequency, the authors identified those who carried CMV together with the relevant HLA. CMV-specific TCR beta clonotypes restricted by HLA-C dominated the ex vivo response.

Trimming took 0 bases from V and 0 from J, leaving 20 bases between them. Germline V gene lookup returns CDR1 MNHEY and CDR2 SVGAGI. The CDR3 is made up of 19 amino acids. The sample comprised PBMCs. This clonotype originated in a human donor in good health (CMV status not recorded). Some clones in this sample may be carry-over from other donors' samples. The chain uses TRBV6-5 and TRBJ1-2; no firm D call. The CDR3 protein is CASSYSGRQTGATNYGYTF. The CDR3 DNA is TGTGCCAGCAGTTACTCCGGCCGGCAAACTGGTGCGACTAACTATGGCTACACCTTC.